This T cell receptor beta chain was sequenced in a study of T cell responses to AZD1222 COVID-19 vaccine. Study conclusions and caveats: Baseline antibody screening turned up just a handful of seropositive AZD1222 recipients. The repertoires were collected only after the peak T cell response. Donors, mostly white British, included more females; clonal diversity was possibly underestimated. Spike-wide coverage was observed for vaccine-associated CD4 TCRs, with dominant responses at 160-218 and 743-854.

The CDR3 has 14 residues. Germline V gives CDR1 SGHNT, CDR2 YYREEE (reference sequence). Trimming removed 0 bases from V and 5 bases from J, with 9 bases in between. Data came from immunoSEQ multiplex PCR; TCRdb stores just in-frame clones and leaves some out. The profile shows about 150,000 clones, roughly 90% of them singletons. Comment on this clone: The target antigen is unknown.

The rearrangement joins TRBV5-4 to TRBJ1-5; a possible D gene is TRBD1 (5 bases). This receptor was taken from an adult in good health. The specimen comprised peripheral blood, sampled on day 0 of AZD1222 vaccination. The CDR3 loop is CASSLAGGDQPQHF. The CDR3 DNA is TGTGCCAGCAGCTTGGCGGGGGGGGATCAGCCCCAGCATTTT.